A selection of T cell receptor beta chains follows, all from one sample in a study of blood T cell repertoires in COVID-19. TCRdb keeps only in-frame clones here, not all; method: immunoSEQ multiplex PCR. The table lists a few hundred thousand clones, 85% of them singletons. The sample consisted of PBMCs or T cells enriched from blood (not recorded which). The receptor set was obtained from a woman aged 45 to 65 who had recovered from COVID-19. CDR3s include the opening cysteine and the closing phenylalanine or tryptophan. Each record gives: V gene, D gene, clone size, J gene, CDR3 protein, CDR3 DNA. A D gene is named only where the DNA matches it firmly. Size is omitted from some rows. Given values are once, few, many or a class for expanded clones.

TRBV7-9	TRBD1	.	TRBJ2-5	CASSLGDRVGETQYF	TGTGCCAGCAGCTTAGGGGACAGGGTGGGAGAGACCCAGTACTTC
TRBV30	.	.	TRBJ1-5	CAWGVGGPQHF	TGTGCCTGGGGGGTGGGGGGGCCCCAGCATTTT
TRBV19	TRBD1	.	TRBJ2-3	CASSLPGQGSDTQYF	TGTGCCAGCTCCCTCCCGGGACAGGGGTCAGATACGCAGTATTTT
TRBV18	TRBD1	.	TRBJ1-5	CASSPGQGNQPQHF	TGTGCCAGCTCGCCGGGACAGGGAAATCAGCCCCAGCATTTT
TRBV11-2	TRBD1	.	TRBJ2-5	CASSRGQGAFGSMETQYF	TGTGCCAGCAGCCGGGGACAGGGGGCGTTTGGGTCGATGGAGACCCAGTACTTC
TRBV2	TRBD1	.	TRBJ1-2	CASSETGSLYGYTF	TGTGCCAGCAGTGAGACAGGGTCCCTCTATGGCTACACCTTC
TRBV5-6	.	.	TRBJ1-4	CASSFQVGEKLFF	TGTGCCAGCAGCTTCCAAGTCGGTGAAAAACTGTTTTTT
TRBV28	.	once	TRBJ1-4	CASSYLKAGEEKLFF	TGTGCCAGCAGCTATCTAAAAGCGGGGGAGGAAAAACTGTTTTTT
TRBV19	.	.	TRBJ2-1	CASSTTSSGSYNEQFF	TGTGCCAGTAGTACCACCTCAAGCGGCTCCTACAATGAGCAGTTCTTC
TRBV4-3	TRBD2	.	TRBJ2-7	CASSLTGTSGRVEQYF	TGCGCCAGCAGCCTAACCGGGACTAGCGGGAGGGTGGAGCAGTACTTC
TRBV10-3	.	.	TRBJ2-3	CAISPHEAATDTQYF	TGTGCCATCAGTCCCCACGAAGCGGCCACAGATACGCAGTATTTT
TRBV29-1	.	.	TRBJ2-5	CSVVSGGGSGRETQYF	TGCAGCGTTGTTTCAGGGGGAGGATCTGGACGAGAGACCCAGTACTTC
TRBV11-2	.	.	TRBJ1-2	CASGWATANYGYTF	TGTGCCAGCGGCTGGGCGACAGCTAACTATGGCTACACCTTC
TRBV19	.	.	TRBJ2-7	CASSKQGYEQYF	TGTGCCAGTAGTAAACAGGGCTACGAGCAGTACTTC
TRBV27	.	.	TRBJ1-1	CASSLSFQGNTEAFF	TGTGCCAGCAGTTTATCGTTCCAGGGGAACACTGAAGCTTTCTTT
TRBV3-1/TRBV3-2	TRBD1	.	TRBJ1-3	CASSLRGSGNTIYF	TGTGCCAGCAGCCTCAGGGGGTCTGGAAACACCATATATTTT
TRBV15	TRBD1	.	TRBJ2-4	CATSSGTVGDKNIQYF	TGTGCCACCAGCAGCGGGACAGTTGGAGACAAAAACATTCAGTACTTC
TRBV7-2	.	once	TRBJ2-1	CAEYEGGSYNEQFF	TGTGCCGAGTATGAGGGCGGCTCCTACAATGAGCAGTTCTTC
TRBV30	TRBD1	.	TRBJ1-2	CAWDRANPGYTF	TGTGCCTGGGACAGGGCGAATCCTGGCTACACCTTC
TRBV4-2	.	.	TRBJ1-1	CASSQGVDTMNTEAFF	TGTGCCAGCAGCCAAGGCGTGGACACGATGAACACTGAAGCTTTCTTT
TRBV4-2	.	.	TRBJ1-2	CASSQEPSPGNYGYTF	TGTGCCAGCAGCCAAGAACCGTCCCCCGGGAACTATGGCTACACCTTC
TRBV4-1	TRBD2	.	TRBJ2-2	CASSQGGTRGYGELFF	TGCGCCAGCAGCCAAGGGGGGACTAGAGGGTATGGGGAGCTGTTTTTT
TRBV5-1	TRBD1	few	TRBJ1-2	CASSPRTGNYGYTF	TGCGCCAGCAGCCCACGGACAGGGAACTATGGCTACACCTTC
TRBV19	.	once	TRBJ2-5	CAREAEETQYF	TGTGCCAGAGAGGCAGAAGAGACCCAGTACTTC
TRBV6-5	TRBD1	.	TRBJ2-1	CATSRQGRSNEQFF	TGTGCCACCTCTCGACAGGGAAGAAGCAATGAGCAGTTCTTC
TRBV7-3	.	few	TRBJ1-2	CASSSRQRGTNYGYTF	TGTGCCAGCAGCTCGCGTCAAAGGGGAACGAACTATGGCTACACCTTC
TRBV30	TRBD2	few	TRBJ2-1	CALLAGQNNEQFF	TGTGCCTTACTAGCGGGACAGAACAATGAGCAGTTCTTC
TRBV30	.	.	TRBJ2-7	CAWKTQGRPSYEQYF	TGTGCCTGGAAGACGCAGGGGCGACCCTCCTACGAGCAGTACTTC
TRBV18	.	.	TRBJ1-4	CASSPPPTGFREKLFF	TGTGCCAGCTCACCCCCCCCGACAGGCTTTCGAGAAAAACTGTTTTTT
TRBV24-1	.	.	TRBJ2-7	CATSDSGGEQYF	TGTGCCACCAGTGATTCCGGGGGTGAGCAGTACTTC
TRBV18	.	.	TRBJ1-4	CASSPGGAEEKLFF	TGTGCCAGCTCACCGGGGGGGGCCGAGGAAAAACTGTTTTTT
TRBV7-2	TRBD1	.	TRBJ2-3	CASSQQGGGTDTQYF	TGTGCCAGCAGCCAACAGGGGGGAGGCACAGATACGCAGTATTTT
TRBV7-9	.	.	TRBJ1-1	CASSFVEDTEAFF	TGTGCCAGCAGCTTTGTGGAGGACACTGAAGCTTTCTTT
TRBV2	.	few	TRBJ1-1	CASRRDPNTEAFF	TGTGCCAGCAGACGGGATCCAAACACTGAAGCTTTCTTT
TRBV7-2	TRBD2	.	TRBJ2-5	CASSLGTSGRALETQYF	TGTGCCAGCAGCTTAGGGACTAGCGGGAGGGCCTTGGAGACCCAGTACTTC
TRBV7-2	TRBD2	.	TRBJ2-3	CASSPQGSIAGADTQYF	TGTGCCAGCAGCCCCCAAGGTTCTATAGCGGGAGCAGATACGCAGTATTTT
TRBV2	.	.	TRBJ2-5	CASIGQGGTQYF	TGTGCCAGCATTGGACAAGGTGGGACCCAGTACTTC
TRBV6-5	TRBD1	once	TRBJ2-7	CASSSGQGVQYF	TGTGCCAGCAGTTCAGGACAGGGCGTGCAGTACTTC
TRBV3-1/TRBV3-2	TRBD2	.	TRBJ2-1	CASSPVAGGPGYNEQFF	TGTGCCAGCAGCCCCGTAGCGGGGGGGCCGGGTTACAATGAGCAGTTCTTC
TRBV10-1	.	.	TRBJ2-7	CASSPGVTRYEQYF	TGCGCCAGCAGTCCGGGGGTTACAAGATACGAGCAGTACTTC
TRBV6-5	.	few	TRBJ1-4	CASSYSMGAEKLFF	TGTGCCAGCAGTTACTCGATGGGGGCTGAAAAACTGTTTTTT
TRBV30	.	once	TRBJ1-2	CAWSVSIGGYTF	TGTGCCTGGAGTGTATCCATCGGTGGCTACACCTTC
TRBV27	.	.	TRBJ2-7	CASKTFREAYEQYF	TGTGCCAGCAAAACGTTCAGGGAGGCCTACGAGCAGTACTTC
TRBV27	.	.	TRBJ1-4	CASSLRDNIATNEKLFF	TGTGCCAGCAGTTTAAGGGACAACATAGCAACTAATGAAAAACTGTTTTTT
TRBV12-3/TRBV12-4	.	.	TRBJ1-4	CASSPFQEKLFF	TGTGCCAGCAGTCCCTTTCAGGAAAAACTGTTTTTT
TRBV30	TRBD1	.	TRBJ2-6	CAWSVDRAGANVLTF	TGTGCCTGGAGTGTAGACAGGGCTGGGGCCAACGTCCTGACTTTC
TRBV4-1	.	.	TRBJ1-1	CASSQGRGLNPRGTEAFF	TGCGCCAGCAGCCAAGGTCGGGGTCTAAACCCTCGTGGCACTGAAGCTTTCTTT
TRBV3-1/TRBV3-2	.	.	TRBJ1-3	CASSWSPGGNTIYF	TGTGCCAGCAGCTGGAGCCCGGGAGGAAACACCATATATTTT
TRBV19	TRBD1	.	TRBJ1-2	CASSIDRGHGGYTF	TGTGCCAGTAGTATCGACAGGGGGCACGGTGGCTACACCTTC
TRBV7-8	TRBD2	.	TRBJ2-7	CASRPGTSGSSYEQYF	TGTGCCAGCAGACCCGGGACTAGCGGCAGCTCCTACGAGCAGTACTTC
TRBV3-1/TRBV3-2	TRBD1	.	TRBJ1-6	CASSQGKGARTPLHF	TGTGCCAGCAGCCAAGGCAAGGGGGCGCGGACACCCCTCCACTTT
TRBV11-2	TRBD1	once	TRBJ1-1	CASSLEQGGRIWNTEAFF	TGTGCCAGCAGCTTAGAACAGGGGGGTAGAATTTGGAACACTGAAGCTTTCTTT
TRBV6-5	TRBD2	.	TRBJ2-1	CASTRLAGGQNEQFF	TGTGCCAGCACCCGACTAGCGGGGGGGCAAAATGAGCAGTTCTTC
TRBV4-3	.	.	TRBJ2-1	CASSQDRAGGRQFF	TGCGCCAGCAGCCAAGATAGGGCCGGGGGGCGGCAGTTCTTC
TRBV3-1/TRBV3-2	.	.	TRBJ2-7	CASSQGTAYEQYF	TGTGCCAGCAGCCAAGGGACAGCCTACGAGCAGTACTTC
TRBV15	TRBD2	.	TRBJ2-1	CATSRGLADYNEQFF	TGTGCCACCAGCAGAGGGCTAGCGGACTACAATGAGCAGTTCTTC